The 8 T cell receptor beta chains in this list originate from one sample, sequenced in a study of shared clonotypes between healthy human individuals. Produced via immunoSEQ multiplex PCR; TCRdb's table is partial and in-frame only. The sample has roughly 1.4 million clones, approximately 98.5% seen once; the top ten hold around 0.33%. The specimen was naive CD4+ T cells sorted from blood. Subset indicated: CD45RA+ positively selected. The origin of the receptors is a man aged 30 to 39 in good health.

The CDR3 spells CSVSQGRGETQYF. CDR3 nucleotide sequence: TGCAGCGTTTCACAGGGAAGAGGAGAGACCCAGTACTTC. The chain recombines TRBV29-1 with TRBJ2-5, with a possible D match to TRBD1 (6 bases). Germline CDR1 SQVTM, CDR2 ANQGSEA. This CDR3 has 13 residues. The V and J ends lost 5 bases and 4 bases respectively, with 14 bases between them.

The J gene is TRBJ2-2, the V gene TRBV27; TRBD1 aligns across 8 bases. The V gene end was trimmed by 7 bases and the J gene end by 6 bases; junction bases not matched to a gene: 4. The germline gives CDR1 MNHEY, CDR2 SMNVEV (reference sequence). The CDR3 consists of 13 residues. The CDR3 nucleotides are TGTGCCAGCAAGCCACAGGGGGCCGGGGAGCTGTTTTTT. This encodes CASKPQGAGELFF.

The V and J genes are TRBV25-1 and TRBJ2-2; 8 bases map to TRBD1. Germline CDR1 reads MGHDK; CDR2 reads SYGVNS. Trimming cost V 4 bases and J 6 bases; bases outside gene matches: 4. This CDR3 is 14 amino acids long. In DNA form, the CDR3 reads TGTGCCAGCAGTGGGGCAGGGGGCCCCGGGGAGCTGTTTTTT. Its translation is CASSGAGGPGELFF.

This chain joins TRBV7-3 and TRBJ2-2; the match to TRBD1 covers 9 bases. J was trimmed by 4 bases and V by 5 bases; bases with no gene match: 5. The CDR3 is 15 residues long. Germline assignment: CDR1 SGHTA and CDR2 FQGTGA. CDR3 in amino acids: CASSPGTGFTGELFF. The CDR3 DNA reads as TGTGCCAGCAGCCCAGGGACAGGGTTCACCGGGGAGCTGTTTTTT.

CDR3 protein: CASSIEPGTLPNTGELFF. Here the CDR3 DNA reads TGCGCCAGCAGCATAGAACCCGGGACACTTCCAAACACCGGGGAGCTGTTTTTT. The chain is built from TRBV5-1 and TRBJ2-2; possibly TRBD1 for D (6 bases). The CDR3 is made up of 18 amino acids. Trimming pared 4 bases from V and 2 bases from J, leaving 21 bases between. Looked up from germline, CDR1 is SGHRS and CDR2 is YFSETQ.

The chain is built from TRBV6-1 and TRBJ1-2; unclear D gene. Trimming removed 7 bases at V and 5 bases at J, with 20 bases between. CDR1 MNHNS and CDR2 SASEGT come from the germline V gene. CDR3 length equals 15 residues. The CDR3: CASTQIERRGYGYTF. CDR3 nucleotide sequence: TGTGCCAGCACCCAAATTGAGCGACGGGGATATGGCTACACCTTC.

The chain carries TRBV14 and TRBJ2-3; maybe TRBD1 (6 bases). The CDR3 runs 14 residues. Germline V lookup: CDR1 SGHDN, CDR2 FVKESK. The V and J ends lost 6 bases and 3 bases respectively, with 13 bases between them. CDR3 protein: CASSRRGRTDTQYF. DNA for the CDR3: TGTGCCAGCAGTCGCAGGGGACGGACAGATACGCAGTATTTT.

This chain connects TRBV11-1 to TRBJ2-7, with D perhaps being TRBD1 or TRBD2 (6 bases each). Trimming took off 7 bases at V and 7 bases at J, with 17 bases between the two ends. Germline CDR1 reads SGHAT; CDR2 reads FQDESV (reference sequence). The CDR3 has 13 residues. CDR3 sequence (DNA): TGTGCCAGCAAGGGGGACTGGGCGGGGGAGCAGTACTTC. This translates into CASKGDWAGEQYF.